One and the same sample provided the 6 T cell receptor beta chains below, sequenced in a study of cytomegalovirus exposure and HLA in healthy donors. PCR involved 60 Vbeta and 13 Jbeta primers. The protocol was immunoSEQ multiplex PCR, while the TCRdb copy is restricted to in-frame clones and leaves out a portion. The sample has about 300,000 clones; 86% are singletons. Material for sequencing was PBMCs. The receptors were sampled from a man aged 35 to 55 in good health and CMV-seropositive.

V and J are TRBV7-9 and TRBJ2-5; D is undetermined. Germline assignment: CDR1 SEHNR and CDR2 FQNEAQ (reference sequence). V was cut by 5 bases and J by 2 bases, with 15 bases left in between. The CDR3 runs to 15 residues. CDR3 coding DNA: TGTGCCAGCAGCCGCGGCACCGATCAACAAGAGACCCAGTACTTC. Translated, it gives CASSRGTDQQETQYF.

This rearrangement joins TRBV7-3 to TRBJ2-2; D ambiguous. CDR3 length: 13 amino acids. Germline CDR1 and CDR2: SGHTA and FQGTGA. V was trimmed by 3 bases and J by 1 base, leaving 3 bases between them. The CDR3 protein is CASSFMNTGELFF. DNA for the CDR3: TGTGCCAGCAGCTTCATGAACACCGGGGAGCTGTTTTTT.

The chain links TRBV11-3 to TRBJ2-6; D is unclear. Germline V gene lookup returns CDR1 SGHNT and CDR2 YENEEA. The CDR3 has 15 residues. Trimming took off 1 base at V and 4 bases at J, with 8 bases between the two ends. This CDR3 is CASSLGAAGANVLTF. The CDR3 region has the DNA TGTGCCAGCAGCTTAGGGGCTGCGGGGGCCAACGTCCTGACTTTC.

This sequence joins TRBV6-6 and TRBJ1-6, with TRBD1 matching 9 bases. The V and J ends lost 2 bases and 9 bases, in that order; junction bases with no gene match: 2. The CDR3 totals 14 residues. Germline V gene sequence: CDR1 MNHNY, CDR2 SVGAGI (reference sequence). For the CDR3, the DNA is TGTGCCAGCAGTTACGGGACAGGGATTTCACCCCTCCACTTT. It codes for CASSYGTGISPLHF.

The chain links TRBV25-1 to TRBJ1-1; possible D gene TRBD1, 6 bases. V was clipped by 7 bases and J by 3 bases, with 15 bases between them. This CDR3 has 14 residues. Germline V lookup: CDR1 MGHDK, CDR2 SYGVNS. CDR3 nucleotides: TGTGCCAGCATGGGGGCAGAACCCGACACTGAAGCTTTCTTT. It specifies CASMGAEPDTEAFF.

A few counts support this clone. J is TRBJ1-1 and V is TRBV19, with no clear D. Trimming removed 6 bases at V and 11 bases at J, with 16 bases between. There are 12 residues in the CDR3. Germline CDR1 and CDR2: LNHDA and SQIVND (reference sequence). The CDR3 region has the DNA TGTGCCAGTAGGCCGTACGGGGAGGCTGCTTTCTTT. Residues: CASRPYGEAAFF.